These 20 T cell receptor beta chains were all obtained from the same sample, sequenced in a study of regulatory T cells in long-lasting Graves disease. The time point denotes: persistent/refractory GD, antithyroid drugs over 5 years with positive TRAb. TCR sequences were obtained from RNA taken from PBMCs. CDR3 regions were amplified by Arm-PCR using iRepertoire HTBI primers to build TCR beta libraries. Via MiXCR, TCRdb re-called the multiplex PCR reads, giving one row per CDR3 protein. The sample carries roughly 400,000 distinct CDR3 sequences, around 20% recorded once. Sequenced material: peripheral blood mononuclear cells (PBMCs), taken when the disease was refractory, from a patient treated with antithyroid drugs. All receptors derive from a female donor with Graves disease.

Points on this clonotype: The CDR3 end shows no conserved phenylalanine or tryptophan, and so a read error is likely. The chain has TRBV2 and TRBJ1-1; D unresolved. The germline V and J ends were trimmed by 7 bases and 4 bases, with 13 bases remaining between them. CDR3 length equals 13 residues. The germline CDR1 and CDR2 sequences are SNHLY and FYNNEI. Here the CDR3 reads CASTPPGGTEAFS. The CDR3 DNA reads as TGTGCCAGCACCCCCCCGGGCGGCACTGAAGCTTTCTCT.

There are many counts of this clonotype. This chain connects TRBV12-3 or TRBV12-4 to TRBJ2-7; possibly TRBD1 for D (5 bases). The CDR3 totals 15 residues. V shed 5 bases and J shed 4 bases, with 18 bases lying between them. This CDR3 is CASSDGQGPSYEQYF. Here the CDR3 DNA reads TGTGCCAGCAGTGACGGACAAGGGCCGTCTTACGAGCAGTACTTC.

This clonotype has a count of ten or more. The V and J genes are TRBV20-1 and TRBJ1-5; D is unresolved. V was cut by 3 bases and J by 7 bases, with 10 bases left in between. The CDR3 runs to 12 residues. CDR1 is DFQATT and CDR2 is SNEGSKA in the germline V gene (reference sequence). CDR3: CSAREGGQPQHF. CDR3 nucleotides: TGCAGTGCTAGGGAGGGAGGGCAGCCCCAGCATTTT.

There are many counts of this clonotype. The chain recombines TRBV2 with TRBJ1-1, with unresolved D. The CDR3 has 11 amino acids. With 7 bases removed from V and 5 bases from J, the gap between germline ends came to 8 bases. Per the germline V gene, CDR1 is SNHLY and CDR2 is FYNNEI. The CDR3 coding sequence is TGTGCCAGCAATGGTGGGACTGAAGCTTTCTTT. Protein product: CASNGGTEAFF. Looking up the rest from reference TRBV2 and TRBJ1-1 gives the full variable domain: EPEVTQTPSHQVTQMGQEVILRCVPISNHLYFYWYRQILGQKVEFLVSFYNNEISEKSEIFDDQFSVERPDGSNFTLKIRSTKLEDSAMYFCASNGGTEAFFGQGTRLTVV.

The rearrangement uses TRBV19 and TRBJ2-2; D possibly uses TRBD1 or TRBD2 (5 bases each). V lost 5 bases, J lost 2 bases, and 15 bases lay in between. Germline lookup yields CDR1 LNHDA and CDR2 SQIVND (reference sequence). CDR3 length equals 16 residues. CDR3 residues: CASSASGAINTGELFF. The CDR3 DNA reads TGTGCCAGTAGTGCCTCCGGGGCGATAAACACCGGGGAGCTGTTTTTT.

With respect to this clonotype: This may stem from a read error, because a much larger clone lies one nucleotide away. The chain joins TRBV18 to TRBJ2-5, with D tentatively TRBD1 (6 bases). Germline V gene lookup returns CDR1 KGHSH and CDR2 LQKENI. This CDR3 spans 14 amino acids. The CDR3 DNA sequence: TGTGCCGGCTCACCCCGACAGGTCCAAGAGACCCAGTACTTC. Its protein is CAGSPRQVQETQYF.

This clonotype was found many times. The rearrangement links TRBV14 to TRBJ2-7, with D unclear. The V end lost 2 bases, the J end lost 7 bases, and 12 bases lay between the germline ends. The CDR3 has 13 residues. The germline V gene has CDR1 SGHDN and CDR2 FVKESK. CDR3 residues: CASSQPDLGEQYF. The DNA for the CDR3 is TGTGCCAGCAGCCAACCCGATCTGGGGGAGCAGTACTTC.

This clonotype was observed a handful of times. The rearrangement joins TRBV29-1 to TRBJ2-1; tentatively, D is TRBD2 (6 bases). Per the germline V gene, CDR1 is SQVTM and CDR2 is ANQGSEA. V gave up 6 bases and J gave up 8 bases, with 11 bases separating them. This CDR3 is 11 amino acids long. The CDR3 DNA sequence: TGCAGCGTACCACTAGCCCATGAGCAGTTCTTC. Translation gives CSVPLAHEQFF.

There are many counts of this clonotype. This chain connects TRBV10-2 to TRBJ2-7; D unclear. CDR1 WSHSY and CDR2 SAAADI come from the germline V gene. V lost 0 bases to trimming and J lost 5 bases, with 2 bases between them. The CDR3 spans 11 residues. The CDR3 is CASSESHEQYF. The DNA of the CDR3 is TGCGCCAGCAGTGAGTCGCACGAGCAGTACTTC.

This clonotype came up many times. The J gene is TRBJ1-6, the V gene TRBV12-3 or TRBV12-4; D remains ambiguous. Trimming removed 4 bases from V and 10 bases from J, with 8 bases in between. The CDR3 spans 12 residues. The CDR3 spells CASSSPPSPLHF. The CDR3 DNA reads TGTGCCAGCAGTTCCCCGCCCTCACCCCTCCACTTT.

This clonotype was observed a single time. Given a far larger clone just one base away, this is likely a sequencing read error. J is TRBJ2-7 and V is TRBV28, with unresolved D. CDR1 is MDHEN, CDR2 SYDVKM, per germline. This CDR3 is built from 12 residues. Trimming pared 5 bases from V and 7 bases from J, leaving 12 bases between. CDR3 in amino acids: CASSDTGREQYF. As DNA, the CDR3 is TGTGCCAGCAGTGATACCGGAAGGGAGCAGTACTTC.

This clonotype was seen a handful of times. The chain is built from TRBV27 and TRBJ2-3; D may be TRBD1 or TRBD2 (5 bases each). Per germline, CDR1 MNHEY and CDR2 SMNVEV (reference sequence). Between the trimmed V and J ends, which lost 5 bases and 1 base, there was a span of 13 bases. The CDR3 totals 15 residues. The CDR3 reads CASSPRGFGTDTQYF. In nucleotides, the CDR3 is TGTGCCAGCAGTCCTCGGGGCTTCGGCACAGATACGCAGTATTTT.

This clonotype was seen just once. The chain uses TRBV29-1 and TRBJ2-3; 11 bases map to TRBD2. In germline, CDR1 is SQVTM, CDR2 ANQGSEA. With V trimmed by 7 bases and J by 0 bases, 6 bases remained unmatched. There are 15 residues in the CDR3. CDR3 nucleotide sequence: TGCAGCGCCTGGACTAGCGGGTATAGCACAGATACGCAGTATTTT. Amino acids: CSAWTSGYSTDTQYF.

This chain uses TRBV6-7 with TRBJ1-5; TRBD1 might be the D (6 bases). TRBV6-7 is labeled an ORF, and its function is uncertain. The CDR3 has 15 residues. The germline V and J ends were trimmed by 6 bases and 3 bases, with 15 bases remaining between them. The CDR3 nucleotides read TGTGCCAGCAGCTCCGGACAGACACTCAATCAGCCCCAGCATTTT. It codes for CASSSGQTLNQPQHF.

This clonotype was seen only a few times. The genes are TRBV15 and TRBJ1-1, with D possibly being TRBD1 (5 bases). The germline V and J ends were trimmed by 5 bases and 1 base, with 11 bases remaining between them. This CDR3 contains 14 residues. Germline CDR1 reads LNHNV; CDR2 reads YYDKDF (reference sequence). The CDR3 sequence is CATSLLGGNTEAFF. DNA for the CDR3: TGTGCCACCAGCCTACTGGGGGGGAACACTGAAGCTTTCTTT.

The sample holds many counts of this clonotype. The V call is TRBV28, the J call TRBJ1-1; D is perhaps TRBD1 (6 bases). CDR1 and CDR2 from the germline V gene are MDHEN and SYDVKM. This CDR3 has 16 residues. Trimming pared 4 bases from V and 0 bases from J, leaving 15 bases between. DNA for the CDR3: TGTGCCAGCAGTTCTTCTACAGGGCCCTTGAACACTGAAGCTTTCTTT. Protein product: CASSSSTGPLNTEAFF.

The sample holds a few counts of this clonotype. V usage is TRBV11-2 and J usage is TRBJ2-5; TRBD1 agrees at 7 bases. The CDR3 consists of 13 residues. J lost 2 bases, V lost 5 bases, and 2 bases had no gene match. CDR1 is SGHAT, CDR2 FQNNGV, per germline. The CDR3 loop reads CASSIQGQETQYF. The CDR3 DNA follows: TGTGCCAGCAGCATACAGGGGCAAGAGACCCAGTACTTC.

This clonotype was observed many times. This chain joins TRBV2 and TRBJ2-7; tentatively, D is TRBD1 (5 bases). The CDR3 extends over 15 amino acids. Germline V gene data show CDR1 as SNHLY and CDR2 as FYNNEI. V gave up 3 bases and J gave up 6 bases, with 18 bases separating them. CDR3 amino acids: CASSDGAGLSSEQYF. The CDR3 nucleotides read TGTGCCAGCAGTGATGGTGCAGGGCTGAGCAGCGAGCAGTACTTC.

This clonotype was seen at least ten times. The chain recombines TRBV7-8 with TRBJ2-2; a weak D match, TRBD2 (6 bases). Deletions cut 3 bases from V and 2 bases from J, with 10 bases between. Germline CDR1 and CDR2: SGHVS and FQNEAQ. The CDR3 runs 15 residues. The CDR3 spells CASSFYGRNTGELFF. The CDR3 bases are TGTGCCAGCAGCTTCTACGGGAGAAACACCGGGGAGCTGTTTTTT.

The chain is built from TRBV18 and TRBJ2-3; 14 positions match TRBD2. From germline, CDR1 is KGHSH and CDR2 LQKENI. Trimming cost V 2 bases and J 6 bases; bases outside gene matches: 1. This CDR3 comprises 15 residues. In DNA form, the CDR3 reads TGTGCCAGCTCACCAGGGACTAGCGGGAGCGATACGCAGTATTTT. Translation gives CASSPGTSGSDTQYF.